The clone carrying this T cell receptor (beta chain) was observed a single time. Its cognate antigen is unknown. Each sample contained about 0.95-11 million cryopreserved PBMC, thawed before DNA extraction. V dropped 0 bases and J dropped 4; count of bases not matched to a gene: 3. Germline-derived CDR1 and CDR2 are MNHNY and SVGAGI (reference sequence). This CDR3 comprises 15 residues. Run at survey level, the immunoSEQ assay was version v3.0. Repertoires were generated with immunoSEQ multiplex PCR, while TCRdb's copy carries only in-frame clones and drops some. The profile shows around 15,000 clones, 77% of them singletons. This specimen comes from a study of long-term antiretroviral therapy in people with HIV. Overall study findings and caveats: Blood obtained between about 2004 and 2017 may reflect older ART regimens. Spans of CDR3 length were tighter for HIV repertoires than for controls. Patients on ART gained diversity, which nonetheless stayed below transplant donor controls.

Sequenced material: unsorted PBMCs, taken 2.1 years after starting antiretroviral therapy. The sequence derives from a man in his forties with HIV. The rearrangement uses TRBV6-6 and TRBJ1-2, with 9 bases that match TRBD1. The CDR3 nucleotides read TGTGCCAGCAGTTACTCGCGGGACAGGGCCTATGGCTACACCTTC. Translated: CASSYSRDRAYGYTF.